This TCR beta chain came from a study of identifying expanded T cells in peripheral blood. Clones were sequenced by immunoSEQ multiplex PCR, and TCRdb holds only the in-frame ones, with some missing. The profile shows around 130,000 clones, approximately 86% of them singletons. General study results and limits: About 1.2 clones differed between technical replicates, versus about 16 and 19 over time. Clone count variance between approximately 2-week samples rose with total template count.

With respect to this clone: No antigen is known for it.

Germline CDR1 is SGHVS and CDR2 is FQNEAQ. CDR3 size: 13 residues. Trimming took off 8 bases at V and 0 bases at J, with 5 bases between the two ends. The sample was blood. The chain combines TRBV7-8 with TRBJ2-6, with unresolved D. This receptor was taken from a person aged 18 to 75 in good health. CDR3 region: CASLLSGANVLTF. In DNA, the CDR3 is TGTGCCAGCCTTCTCTCTGGGGCCAACGTCCTGACTTTC.